Presented here are 20 T cell receptor beta chains from one specimen sequenced in a study of blood T cell repertoires in COVID-19. The repertoire was sequenced with immunoSEQ multiplex PCR; TCRdb's copy has only in-frame clones and lacks some. Among just under 30,000 clones listed, 89% were seen once. Specimen: peripheral blood. Source of these receptors: a human donor in a cohort sampled during active COVID-19.

The chain uses TRBV21-1 and TRBJ1-1; the table's D call, TRBD1, has no DNA check behind it. TRBV21-1 is reported as a pseudogene. The length of the CDR3 is 19 residues. The CDR3, as DNA: TGTGCCAGCAGAGAGGGACAGGAAGGTAGGCTGACTAGGAACACTGAAGCTTTCTTT. It encodes CASREGQEGRLTRNTEAFF.

The chain employs TRBV7-9 and TRBJ2-7, with D possibly matching TRBD2 (5 bases). The V and J ends lost 1 base and 0 bases respectively, with 10 bases between them. Germline CDR1 and CDR2: SEHNR and FQNEAQ (reference sequence). This CDR3 spans 15 amino acids. The CDR3 sequence: CASSLVPGSSYEQYF. The CDR3 coding sequence is TGTGCCAGCAGCTTAGTGCCGGGAAGCTCCTACGAGCAGTACTTC.

The chain recombines TRBV5-1 with TRBJ2-3; no clear D gene. CDR3 length: 14 amino acids. V dropped 3 bases and J dropped 2 bases, with 10 bases sitting between them. The V gene's germline CDR1 is SGHRS and CDR2 YFSETQ. The CDR3 is CASSSVGTTDTQYF. The CDR3 coding sequence is TGCGCCAGCAGCTCTGTCGGTACCACAGATACGCAGTATTTT.

J is TRBJ2-3 and V is TRBV6-2 or TRBV6-3, with D maybe TRBD2 (6 bases). The germline V and J ends were trimmed by 1 base and 1 base, with 12 bases remaining between them. This CDR3 spans 16 amino acids. Germline lookup yields CDR1 MNHEY and CDR2 SVGEGT. The CDR3 DNA reads TGTGCCAGCAGTTACTTCCGGGACTTAGGCACAGATACGCAGTATTTT. Its translation: CASSYFRDLGTDTQYF.

This clone appeared a single time. This sequence joins TRBV9 and TRBJ2-5; no firm D call. This CDR3 has 13 amino acids. Trimming stripped 2 bases from V and 5 bases from J, with 10 bases between. CDR1 is SGDLS and CDR2 is YYNGEE in the germline V gene. The CDR3 here is CASSVSLSETQYF. CDR3 bases: TGTGCCAGCAGCGTCAGTCTTTCGGAGACCCAGTACTTC.

The CDR3 bases are TGTGCCAGCAGTCCCCTTGGAAACACCATATATTTT. Amino acid sequence: CASSPLGNTIYF. The V and J genes are TRBV12-3 or TRBV12-4 and TRBJ1-3; the D is unclear. V shed 5 bases and J shed 3 bases, with 5 bases lying between them. The CDR3 contains 12 residues.

This chain connects TRBV25-1 to TRBJ1-5; TRBD1 matches at 9 bases. The germline V gene has CDR1 MGHDK and CDR2 SYGVNS. CDR3 length: 16 amino acids. J was trimmed by 3 bases and V by 4 bases; bases with no gene match: 7. This chain's CDR3 is CASSAAGTGNNQPQHF. The CDR3 DNA sequence: TGTGCCAGCAGTGCTGCCGGGACAGGGAACAATCAGCCCCAGCATTTT.

This clone appeared once. The chain recombines TRBV2 with TRBJ1-1; 7 positions match TRBD1. Germline lookup yields CDR1 SNHLY and CDR2 FYNNEI. The V and J ends lost 2 bases and 10 bases, in that order; junction bases with no gene match: 10. The CDR3 is 14 amino acids. CDR3 in DNA: TGTGCCAGCAGTGAAAGGACGTATAACAGGGGAGCTTTCTTT. It translates to CASSERTYNRGAFF.

The chain carries TRBV6-5 and TRBJ2-7; TRBD1 matches 8 bases. Trimming cost V 6 bases and J 5 bases; bases outside gene matches: 6. CDR1 and CDR2 from the germline V gene are MNHEY and SVGAGI. The CDR3 is made up of 13 amino acids. CDR3 bases: TGTGCCAGCAGCCACAGGGGGGCCCACGAGCAGTACTTC. Translating gives CASSHRGAHEQYF.

The J gene is TRBJ1-3, the V gene TRBV28; 8 nucleotides agree with TRBD1. With 4 bases clipped from V and 0 bases from J, the junction kept 2 bases outside the gene matches. The germline V gene encodes CDR1 MDHEN and CDR2 SYDVKM. The CDR3 covers 15 residues. This CDR3 is CASSWDRSSGNTIYF. In DNA, the CDR3 is TGTGCCAGCAGTTGGGACAGGAGCTCTGGAAACACCATATATTTT.

The chain recombines TRBV5-1 with TRBJ1-2, with 7 bases matching TRBD1. CDR3 length: 15 residues. Germline trimming cut 4 bases from V and 8 bases from J; bases unmatched to any gene: 14. Germline CDR1 reads SGHRS; CDR2 reads YFSETQ. CDR3 coding DNA: TGCGCCAGCAGCCCAGGTTCAGGGGGATCGGGCGGCTACACCTTC. It specifies CASSPGSGGSGGYTF.

V and J are TRBV6-5 and TRBJ1-2; D not resolved. Germline V gene data show CDR1 as MNHEY and CDR2 as SVGAGI. The ends were cut back, 0 bases at V and 8 bases at J, with 13 bases in the middle. The CDR3 has 14 residues. The CDR3 nucleotides read TGTGCCAGCAGTTACTCGCCAGGTCCGGTCGGCTACACCTTC. Translation gives CASSYSPGPVGYTF.

This clone was seen only once. V is TRBV7-9 and J is TRBJ2-7, with no clear D. The CDR3 is 15 amino acids. Germline values: CDR1 SEHNR, CDR2 FQNEAQ (reference sequence). Trimming removed 1 base at V and 2 bases at J, with 12 bases between. This CDR3 reads CASSLDRAPTYEQYF. The CDR3 DNA follows: TGTGCCAGCAGCTTAGACAGAGCACCCACCTACGAGCAGTACTTC.

The chain couples TRBV7-2 to TRBJ2-5, with TRBD2 matching over 9 bases. J lost 4 bases, V lost 5 bases, and 8 bases had no gene match. There are 15 residues in the CDR3. In germline, CDR1 is SGHTA, CDR2 FQGNSA. CDR3: CASSKGASGVETQYF. DNA for the CDR3: TGTGCCAGCAGCAAGGGGGCTAGCGGGGTAGAGACCCAGTACTTC.

This clone was recorded once. J is TRBJ2-3 and V is TRBV7-9; 11 bases agree with TRBD2. The CDR3 has 15 amino acids. Germline loops: CDR1 SEHNR, CDR2 FQNEAQ (reference sequence). V was pared by 3 bases and J by 2 bases, with 1 base of the junction left unmatched. The CDR3 DNA sequence: TGTGCCAGCAGCTTTAGCGGGGGGGTCACAGATACGCAGTATTTT. Its protein is CASSFSGGVTDTQYF. Based on the CDR3 plus reference TRBV7-9 and TRBJ2-3, the full variable domain is DTGVSQNPRHKITKRGQNVTFRCDPISEHNRLYWYRQTLGQGPEFLTYFQNEAQLEKSRLLSDRFSAERPKGSFSTLEIQRTEQGDSAMYLCASSFSGGVTDTQYFGPGTRLTVL.

The chain has TRBV6-2 or TRBV6-3 and TRBJ2-7; 9 bases agree with TRBD1. Germline V CDR1 and CDR2: MNHEY, SVGEGT. The V and J ends lost 4 bases and 4 bases, in that order; junction bases with no gene match: 5. The CDR3 is 14 amino acids. CDR3 amino acids: CASSSQGAAYEQYF. The CDR3 DNA reads TGTGCCAGCAGTTCACAGGGGGCGGCGTACGAGCAGTACTTC.

The rearrangement joins TRBV6-5 to TRBJ1-2; TRBD1 aligns across 9 bases. Germline V lookup: CDR1 MNHEY, CDR2 SVGAGI. The CDR3 covers 14 residues. With 4 bases clipped from V and 7 bases from J, the junction kept 7 bases outside the gene matches. In nucleotides, the CDR3 is TGTGCCAGCAGTTCCGGGACAGGGATGGTTGGCTACACCTTC. Translating gives CASSSGTGMVGYTF.

The chain carries TRBV5-1 and TRBJ2-5; D might be TRBD2 (6 bases). Trimming shortened V by 0 bases and J by 1 base, and 13 bases separated the two germline ends. Germline assignment: CDR1 SGHRS and CDR2 YFSETQ. The CDR3 spans 16 residues. The CDR3 DNA reads as TGCGCCAGCAGCTTGGGGATATGGGGGGTCCAAGAGACCCAGTACTTC. The encoded protein is CASSLGIWGVQETQYF.

The CDR3 nucleotides read TGCGCCAGCAGTTGGAGTAACTCCTACAATGAGCAGTTCTTC. It codes for CASSWSNSYNEQFF. The rearrangement uses TRBV5-1 and TRBJ2-1; no reliable D call. This CDR3 comprises 14 residues. With 5 bases removed from V and 0 bases from J, the gap between germline ends came to 9 bases. Per germline, CDR1 SGHRS and CDR2 YFSETQ.

V and J are TRBV7-9 and TRBJ2-7; D gene uncertain. Germline V gives CDR1 SEHNR, CDR2 FQNEAQ (reference sequence). The ends were cut back, 5 bases at V and 3 bases at J, with 5 bases in the middle. The length of the CDR3 is 11 residues. The CDR3 sequence is CASSQDYEQYF. The CDR3 nucleotides read TGTGCCAGCAGCCAGGACTACGAGCAGTACTTC.